These 15 T cell receptor beta chains were sequenced from one sample in a study of T-cell reconstitution after alpha-beta-depleted transplantation in children. A TCRbeta library incorporating unique molecular identifiers was prepared. TCRdb recomputed calls from the PCR reads with MiXCR, one row per CDR3 protein. Among around 200,000 distinct CDR3 sequences listed, 9.5% to 13% were seen once. This material consisted of PBMCs, taken before TCRalphabeta/CD19-depleted stem cell transplant. The source of these receptors is a child younger than two with acute myeloid leukemia, due to receive a stem cell transplant.

This clonotype was found many times. The J gene is TRBJ1-5, the V gene TRBV6-1; possible D gene TRBD1, 6 bases. Germline lookup yields CDR1 MNHNS and CDR2 SASEGT. V lost 4 bases and J 2 bases, leaving 15 bases between the germline ends. This CDR3 has 16 amino acids. This CDR3 reads CASSVQGLVGNQPQHF. CDR3 in DNA: TGTGCCAGCAGTGTCCAGGGGTTGGTAGGCAATCAGCCCCAGCATTTT.

The sample holds many counts of this clonotype. The chain has TRBV4-2 and TRBJ1-5; D is unresolved. Germline loops: CDR1 LGHNA, CDR2 YNFKEQ. V lost 0 bases and J 3 bases, leaving 12 bases between the germline ends. The CDR3 totals 16 residues. CDR3 sequence (DNA): TGTGCCAGCAGCCAAGAACCCTTGGTTGCCAATCAGCCCCAGCATTTT. Protein: CASSQEPLVANQPQHF.

This clonotype was counted between two and nine times. CDR3 bases: TGTGCCAGCAGTTGGCAGAGCAATCAGCCCCAGCATTTT. Translation: CASSWQSNQPQHF. The V and J genes are TRBV12-3 or TRBV12-4 and TRBJ1-5, with D uncertain. The CDR3 length is 13 residues. Trimming shortened V by 4 bases and J by 1 base, and 5 bases separated the two germline ends.

This clonotype was counted ten times or more. The V gene is TRBV7-2, the J gene TRBJ2-1; D remains unclear. V was cut by 4 bases and J by 6 bases, with 16 bases left in between. CDR1 SGHTA and CDR2 FQGNSA come from the germline V gene. The CDR3 loop spans 15 amino acids. CDR3 sequence: CASSSTPDLPNEQFF. DNA of the CDR3: TGTGCCAGCAGCTCCACCCCGGACCTCCCCAATGAGCAGTTCTTC.

This clonotype was recorded at least ten times. The J gene is TRBJ2-7, the V gene TRBV5-1; D is undetermined. V lost 0 bases to trimming and J lost 2 bases, with 12 bases between them. Germline CDR1 is SGHRS and CDR2 is YFSETQ. The CDR3 sequence is 15 residues long. The CDR3 DNA sequence: TGCGCCAGCAGCTTGGATGCGGCTCTGACCTACGAGCAGTACTTC. Its translation is CASSLDAALTYEQYF.

V and J are TRBV18 and TRBJ2-5; D call uncertain. The CDR3 contains 13 residues. Trimming shortened V by 2 bases and J by 5 bases, and 9 bases separated the two germline ends. CDR1 and CDR2 (germline): KGHSH, LQKENI. The CDR3: CASSPGVVETQYF. CDR3 nucleotides: TGTGCCAGCTCACCAGGGGTAGTCGAGACCCAGTACTTC.

Here the CDR3 DNA reads TGCAGCCCCTACTTTCGGGGGAGTGCCAAAAACATTCAGTACTTC. Encoded protein: CSPYFRGSAKNIQYF. The V call is TRBV29-1, the J call TRBJ2-4; a possible D gene is TRBD2 (6 bases). The CDR3 runs to 15 residues. Germline assignment: CDR1 SQVTM and CDR2 ANQGSEA. The V end lost 8 bases, the J end lost 1 base, and 18 bases lay between the germline ends.

This clonotype was counted a few times. The genes are TRBV7-2 and TRBJ2-5, with 12 bases lining up with TRBD2. The CDR3 covers 16 residues. V shed 8 bases and J 5 bases; nucleotides not matched to a gene: 12. Germline-derived CDR1 and CDR2 are SGHTA and FQGNSA. In nucleotides, the CDR3 is TGTGCCAGCTCACCTAGCGGGAGGGCCTGGTCGGAGACCCAGTACTTC. It encodes CASSPSGRAWSETQYF.

The table lists this clonotype with many counts. The chain carries TRBV11-2 and TRBJ2-5, with TRBD1 matching 9 bases. The junction had 11 bases not matched to a gene; V was cut back by 1 base and J by 5 bases. This CDR3 comprises 17 residues. Germline V gene lookup returns CDR1 SGHAT and CDR2 FQNNGV. CDR3 bases: TGTGCCAGCAGCTTAGTTCCTTCCGGGACAGGGAGGGAGACCCAGTACTTC. Amino acids: CASSLVPSGTGRETQYF.

This clonotype occurred many times. The rearrangement joins TRBV20-1 to TRBJ2-5; 8 bases match TRBD2. In germline, CDR1 is DFQATT, CDR2 SNEGSKA (reference sequence). This CDR3 is built from 13 residues. Trimming removed 6 bases from V and 5 bases from J; junction bases left unmatched: 8. The CDR3 DNA is TGCAGTGCCAATAGACTAGCGTACGAGACCCAGTACTTC. Its protein product is CSANRLAYETQYF.

This clonotype was counted a few times. The rearrangement uses TRBV20-1 and TRBJ1-3; tentative D call: TRBD1 (6 bases). CDR3 length equals 14 residues. Germline V lookup: CDR1 DFQATT, CDR2 SNEGSKA (reference sequence). V gave up 1 base and J gave up 0 bases, with 7 bases separating them. The CDR3 protein is CSARGGHSGNTIYF. CDR3 DNA sequence: TGCAGTGCTAGAGGGGGACACTCTGGAAACACCATATATTTT.

This clonotype was observed at least ten times. The V call is TRBV4-3, the J call TRBJ2-1, with D perhaps matching TRBD1 or TRBD2 (5 bases each). The germline V gene has CDR1 LGHNA and CDR2 YSLEER. The CDR3 loop spans 15 amino acids. Trimming stripped 4 bases from V and 5 bases from J, with 15 bases between. The CDR3 spells CASSRDSRLNNEQFF. CDR3 nucleotide sequence: TGCGCCAGCAGCCGCGACAGCAGACTAAACAATGAGCAGTTCTTC.

This clonotype was detected many times. This sequence joins TRBV12-3 or TRBV12-4 and TRBJ2-7; possible D gene TRBD2, 6 bases. V gave up 4 bases and J gave up 5 bases, with 15 bases separating them. There are 14 residues in the CDR3. CDR3 in DNA: TGTGCCAGCAGTTCCTCCGGCGGAGGGAACGAGCAGTACTTC. This gives the protein CASSSSGGGNEQYF.

This clonotype was seen at least ten times. The CDR3 region has the DNA TGCGCCAGCAGCGTAACGGCGGGAGGCTACGAGCAGTACTTC. It translates to CASSVTAGGYEQYF. J is TRBJ2-7 and V is TRBV5-1, with 8 positions matching TRBD2. There are 14 residues in the CDR3. The V gene end was trimmed by 4 bases and the J gene end by 3 bases; junction bases not matched to a gene: 6. Germline V lookup: CDR1 SGHRS, CDR2 YFSETQ.

Details on this clonotype: A much larger clone is a single base away; this may be a read error. The V gene is TRBV20-1, the J gene TRBJ2-7; D gene uncertain. The length of the CDR3 is 12 residues. The germline V gene has CDR1 DFQATT and CDR2 SNEGSKA (reference sequence). Here the CDR3 reads CSARASKRQHYF. The CDR3 nucleotides read TGCAGTGCTAGAGCGTCCAAGAGGCAGCATTACTTC.